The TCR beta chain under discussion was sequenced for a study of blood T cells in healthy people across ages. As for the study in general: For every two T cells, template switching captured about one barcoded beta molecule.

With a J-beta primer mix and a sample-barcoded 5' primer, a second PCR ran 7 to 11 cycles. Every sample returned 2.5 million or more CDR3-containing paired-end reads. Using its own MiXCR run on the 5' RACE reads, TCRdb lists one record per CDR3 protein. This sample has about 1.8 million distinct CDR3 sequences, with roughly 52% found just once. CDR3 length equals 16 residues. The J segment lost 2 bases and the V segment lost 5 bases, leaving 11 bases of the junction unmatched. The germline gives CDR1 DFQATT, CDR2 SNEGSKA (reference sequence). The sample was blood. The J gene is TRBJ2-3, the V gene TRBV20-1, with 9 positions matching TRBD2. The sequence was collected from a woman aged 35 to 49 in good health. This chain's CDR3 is CSASGELAGNTDTQYF. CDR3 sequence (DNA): TGCAGTGCTTCAGGCGAGCTAGCGGGGAACACAGATACGCAGTATTTT.